This T cell receptor beta chain originates from a study of human T cells and chemical hapten exposure. This CDR3 has 16 residues. Germline-derived CDR1 and CDR2 are LGHDT and YNNKEL (reference sequence). The J segment lost 1 base and the V segment lost 6 bases, leaving 8 bases of the junction unmatched. This clonotype was picked up many times. MiXCR was run by TCRdb on the RACE reads, yielding one entry per CDR3 protein. The table has around 130,000 distinct CDR3 sequences, 10% to 12% seen once. Time point described: patch test 3, about 24 weeks after DPC sensitization. As for treatment: therapeutic diphenylcyclopropenone sensitization with weekly scalp DPC.

This sequence was found in a woman in her 50s with alopecia areata. Some clones in this sample may be carry-over from other donors' samples. The sample in question was whole blood, obtained in connection with sensitization to the hapten diphenylcyclopropenone (DPC). The gene calls are TRBV3-1 and TRBJ2-3; 9 bases match TRBD2. The CDR3 region is CASRPSSGGRTDTQYF. The CDR3 region has the DNA TGTGCCAGCAGACCTAGTAGCGGGGGTCGCACAGATACGCAGTATTTT.